This T cell receptor beta chain is drawn from a study of blood T cell repertoires in COVID-19. At the level of the study: The origin of the acute and convalescent COVID-19 samples was the United States, Italy and Spain. Sources were T cells, B-cell-depleted T cells, or PBMCs; the material itself was cDNA or gDNA.

Under the authors' procedure: Amplification with reference gene primers provided the estimates of nucleated cell counts. Sequencing used immunoSEQ multiplex PCR; TCRdb keeps in-frame clones, though not all of them. V, J and clone size were drawn from that table, and D and trimming were deduced from the DNA. Among 100,000 or so clones listed, approximately 72% were seen once. The V gene's germline CDR1 is SGHTA and CDR2 FQGNSA. This CDR3 spans 16 amino acids. The V gene lost 5 bases and the J gene lost 1 base, with 18 bases spanning the gap. The sequenced material came from peripheral blood. The chain is built from TRBV7-2 and TRBJ2-7; tentatively, D is TRBD1 (6 bases). This receptor was taken from a woman in her 70s with acute or convalescent COVID-19. The CDR3 protein is CASSPTGDRRSYEQYF. CDR3 in DNA: TGTGCCAGCAGCCCTACCGGTGACAGGAGGTCCTACGAGCAGTACTTC. Full variable domain (remainder filled in from reference TRBV7-2 and TRBJ2-7): GAGVSQSPSNKVTEKGKDVELRCDPISGHTALYWYRQSLGQGLEFLIYFQGNSAPDKSGLPSDRFSAERTGGSVSTLTIQRTQQEDSAVYLCASSPTGDRRSYEQYFGPGTRLTVT.